A selection of T cell receptor beta chains follows, all from one sample in a study of blood T cell repertoires in COVID-19. The protocol was immunoSEQ multiplex PCR, while the TCRdb copy is restricted to in-frame clones and leaves out a portion. The table has around 160,000 clones, more than 75% seen once; the top ten hold over 12%. Source material: peripheral blood. The origin of the receptors is a human donor with acute or convalescent COVID-19. The donor label of this sample is uncertain. Both conserved end residues are part of each CDR3. D genes are given only for firm matches. The size entry is marked missing in some rows and otherwise reads once, few, many or a size class.

>TRBV7-2|.|TRBJ1-2|.|15
TGTGCCAGCAGCCCAATTGACAGAACTAACTATGGCTACACCTTC
CASSPIDRTNYGYTF
>TRBV10-3|.|TRBJ1-6|.|13
TGTGCCATCAGCGCCGGGGGTAATTCACCCCTCCACTTT
CAISAGGNSPLHF
>TRBV30|few|TRBJ2-7|.|13
TGTGCCTGGAGTGTAGACAGGCCCTACGAGCAGTACTTC
CAWSVDRPYEQYF
>TRBV30|.|TRBJ1-5|.|13
TGTGCCTGGAGTGTACAGGGCAGACAGCCCCAGCATTTT
CAWSVQGRQPQHF
>TRBV5-4|.|TRBJ2-1|TRBD1|18
TGTGCCAGCAGCTCACGGACAGGGAGGAGGGTCTCCTACAATGAGCAGTTCTTC
CASSSRTGRRVSYNEQFF
>TRBV9|.|TRBJ1-2|.|13
TGTGCCAGCAGCGACGCCATGACTACGGGCTACACCTTC
CASSDAMTTGYTF
>TRBV20-1|.|TRBJ2-7|TRBD2|14
TGCAGTGCTAGTGCACGGGGGGGCCAGTACGAGCAGTACTTC
CSASARGGQYEQYF
>TRBV6-5|once|TRBJ2-7|.|13
TGTGCCAGCAGAGCCTTCACAGGGCGCGAGAATGACTTC
CASRAFTGRENDF
>TRBV5-5|.|TRBJ2-6|.|16
TGTGCCAGCAGCTTGGCCGTGGCAGCTGGGGCCAACGTCCTGACTTTC
CASSLAVAAGANVLTF
>TRBV7-9|.|TRBJ1-5|TRBD1|16
TGTGCCAGCATCACCCGGGGGACAGCGGAGAGCCAGCCCCAGCATTTT
CASITRGTAESQPQHF
>TRBV11-2|.|TRBJ2-5|.|18
TGTGCCAGCAGCTTAATGGGGAACCGGGGGGCGCCTCAAGAGACCCAGTACTTC
CASSLMGNRGAPQETQYF
>TRBV3-1/TRBV3-2|.|TRBJ2-7|TRBD1|18
TGTGCCAGCAGCCCCAGAACCAACAGGGGCGACAGCTCCTACGAGCAGTACTTC
CASSPRTNRGDSSYEQYF
>TRBV11-1|.|TRBJ1-4|.|16
TGTGCCAGCAGCTTAAGAAAGGGACACCTTAATGAAAAACTGTTTTTT
CASSLRKGHLNEKLFF
>TRBV7-2|.|TRBJ2-7|.|15
TGTGCCAGCAGCTTAGAGCCAAGGGGTTCCTACGAGCAGTACTTC
CASSLEPRGSYEQYF
>TRBV6-4|.|TRBJ2-6|.|17
TGTGCCAGCAGCCCCGGGTCGGTCCTCTCTGGGGCCAACGTCCTGACTTTC
CASSPGSVLSGANVLTF
>TRBV7-9|.|TRBJ1-2|.|12
TGTGCCAGCAGCGCCGCGATCTATGGCTACACCTTC
CASSAAIYGYTF
>TRBV3-1/TRBV3-2|.|TRBJ2-3|.|16
TGTGCCAGCAGCCTATGGGGGCAGGGATCCACAGATACGCAGTATTTT
CASSLWGQGSTDTQYF
>TRBV5-1|.|TRBJ2-7|TRBD1|15
TGCGCCAGCAATCACGGACAGGGAACCACCTACGAGCAGTACTTC
CASNHGQGTTYEQYF
>TRBV5-5|.|TRBJ1-3|TRBD1|17
TGTGCCAGCAGCCCCCCGGGACAGGGGGCGGGGGGAAACACCATATATTTT
CASSPPGQGAGGNTIYF
>TRBV7-2|.|TRBJ1-2|TRBD1|15
TGTGCCAGCACCCCCGGAGGGGGCCACAACTATGGCTACACCTTC
CASTPGGGHNYGYTF
>TRBV18|.|TRBJ2-2|.|16
TGTGCCAGCTCACCCGCCGGGAAAGCAAACACCGGGGAGCTGTTTTTT
CASSPAGKANTGELFF
>TRBV10-3|.|TRBJ1-1|.|14
TGTGCCATCAGTGAGCTACAGGGAGGGATTGAAGCTTTCTTT
CAISELQGGIEAFF
>TRBV27|.|TRBJ1-6|.|15
TGTGCCAGCTCCGGACAGTCGGCTAGCAATTCACCCCTCCACTTT
CASSGQSASNSPLHF
>TRBV5-1|.|TRBJ1-2|TRBD1|14
TGCGCCAGCAATAAACAGGGGTTTAACTATGGCTACACCTTC
CASNKQGFNYGYTF
>TRBV29-1|.|TRBJ2-7|TRBD1|14
TGCAGCGTGAAAGGGGGCACGAGTGTGGACGAGCAGTACTTC
CSVKGGTSVDEQYF
>TRBV29-1|.|TRBJ1-2|.|13
TGCAGCGTTGAATTTATTCAGGGGCAAGGCTACACCTTC
CSVEFIQGQGYTF
>TRBV5-5|.|TRBJ2-1|TRBD2|12
TGTGCCAGCAGCTTGGAACTAGCGAGTCAGTTCTTC
CASSLELASQFF